This T cell receptor (beta chain) was obtained from a study of cytomegalovirus exposure and HLA in healthy donors. Study overall: The roughly 120 validation repertoires matched the 650 to 850 first-cohort repertoires in platform, a later analysis reported. Whole-study findings and limits: One later analysis, an examination of the approximately 130 validation repertoires, found that first-cohort TCR clusters tended to co-occur in them. A list of approximately 160 TCR beta chains associated with cytomegalovirus was given. Reports indicated that the classifier achieved high specificity and sensitivity in diagnosing cytomegalovirus status.

Deletions cut 4 bases from V and 0 bases from J, with 10 bases between. Germline CDR1 and CDR2: MNHEY and SMNVEV (reference sequence). This CDR3 contains 15 residues. This table comes from immunoSEQ multiplex PCR, and its TCRdb copy is limited to in-frame clones, with some not included. This table holds 60,000 to 85,000 clones, about 93% found once. Regarding this clone: Its antigen is undetermined.

Sequenced material: PBMCs. This chain joins TRBV27 and TRBJ1-5, with a possible D match to TRBD1 (6 bases). The sequence was collected from a man aged 18 to 29 in good health and CMV-seropositive. The CDR3 nucleotides read TGTGCCAGCAGTTGGGGGACAAATAGCAATCAGCCCCAGCATTTT. Translation gives CASSWGTNSNQPQHF.